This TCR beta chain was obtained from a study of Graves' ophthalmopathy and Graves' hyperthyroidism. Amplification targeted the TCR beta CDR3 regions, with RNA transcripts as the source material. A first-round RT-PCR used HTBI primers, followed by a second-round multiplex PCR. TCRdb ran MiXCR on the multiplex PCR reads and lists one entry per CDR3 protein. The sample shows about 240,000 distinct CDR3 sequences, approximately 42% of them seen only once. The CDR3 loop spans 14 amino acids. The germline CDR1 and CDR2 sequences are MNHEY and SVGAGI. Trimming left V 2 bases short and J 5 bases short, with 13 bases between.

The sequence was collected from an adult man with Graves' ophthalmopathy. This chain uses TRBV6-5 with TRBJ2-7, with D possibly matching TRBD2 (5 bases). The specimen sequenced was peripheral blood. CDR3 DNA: TGTGCCAGCAGTTACACCCCTGTGAGGGACGAGCAGTACTTC. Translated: CASSYTPVRDEQYF.